One and the same sample provided the 23 T cell receptor beta chains below, sequenced in a study of blood T cells in healthy people across ages. The second PCR ran roughly 6 to 11 cycles with a sample-barcoded 5' primer and J-beta primers. TCRdb independently ran MiXCR on the 5' RACE reads; one entry per CDR3 protein. The table records fewer than 750,000 distinct CDR3 sequences, around 50% of them present only once. Sequencing was done on a sample of blood. These receptors originate from an elderly woman in good health.

This clonotype was observed a handful of times. One base away lies a much larger clone, so this may be a sequencing read error. The CDR3 DNA reads TGTGCCAGCAGTGACTCGGAGGCAAACTATGGCTACACCTTC. As protein: CASSDSEANYGYTF. V and J are TRBV6-5 and TRBJ1-2, with D hard to call. The germline V gene has CDR1 MNHEY and CDR2 SVGAGI. This CDR3 comprises 14 residues.

This clonotype was observed many times. The rearrangement uses TRBV5-1 and TRBJ2-5; unclear D gene. The CDR3 is 12 amino acids. In germline, CDR1 is SGHRS, CDR2 YFSETQ. Trimming pared 3 bases from V and 5 bases from J, leaving 8 bases between. In DNA, the CDR3 is TGCGCCAGCAGCTCGGATTCGGAGACCCAGTACTTC. Translating gives CASSSDSETQYF.

The chain couples TRBV9 to TRBJ2-7; 11 nucleotides line up with TRBD2. V lost 4 bases and J lost 4; bases outside the gene matches: 10. The CDR3 spans 16 residues. Germline CDR1 and CDR2: SGDLS and YYNGEE. As DNA, the CDR3 is TGTGCCAGCAGCTCTACTAGCGGGGGACAAAGGTACGAGCAGTACTTC. It encodes CASSSTSGGQRYEQYF.

This rearrangement joins TRBV19 to TRBJ2-7; 11 nucleotides align to TRBD2. Looked up from germline, CDR1 is LNHDA and CDR2 is SQIVND (reference sequence). The V segment lost 5 bases and the J segment 3 bases; nucleotides outside the gene matches: 6. The CDR3 is 15 residues long. In nucleotides, the CDR3 is TGTGCCAGTAGTCCTGGGACTAGCGGTATCTACGAGCAGTACTTC. The encoded protein is CASSPGTSGIYEQYF.

The V call is TRBV13, the J call TRBJ2-7; D remains unclear. CDR3 length: 15 residues. CDR1 and CDR2 (germline): PRHDT, FYEKMQ (reference sequence). V lost 1 base and J lost 1, with 11 bases in between. The CDR3 loop is CASSLAPTVSYEQYF. The CDR3 coding sequence is TGTGCCAGCAGCTTAGCCCCTACAGTTTCCTACGAGCAGTACTTC.

The chain joins TRBV20-1 to TRBJ2-2, with 15 positions matching TRBD2. CDR3 length equals 17 residues. V was pared by 1 base and J by 6 bases, with 6 bases of the junction left unmatched. From germline, CDR1 is DFQATT and CDR2 SNEGSKA (reference sequence). In DNA form, the CDR3 reads TGCAGTGCTAGAGGGACTAGCGGGGGGGTCTACGCCGGGGAGCTGTTTTTT. Amino acid sequence: CSARGTSGGVYAGELFF.

The chain couples TRBV5-1 to TRBJ2-3, with D maybe TRBD2 (5 bases). Germline CDR1 SGHRS, CDR2 YFSETQ. CDR3 length equals 15 residues. V was cut by 2 bases and J by 6 bases, with 16 bases left in between. The CDR3 spells CASSLAEVARDTQYF. DNA for the CDR3: TGCGCCAGCAGCTTAGCGGAGGTGGCTCGGGATACGCAGTATTTT.

This clonotype was counted between two and nine times. The J gene is TRBJ1-4, the V gene TRBV29-1, with unresolved D. Per germline, CDR1 SQVTM and CDR2 ANQGSEA. Trimming pared 7 bases from V and 7 bases from J, leaving 10 bases between. The CDR3 is 11 residues long. The CDR3 nucleotides read TGCAGCGCCTCGCTAGGTGAAAAACTGTTTTTT. Translated, it gives CSASLGEKLFF.

The gene calls are TRBV4-2 and TRBJ1-2, with D maybe TRBD1 (6 bases). V lost 3 bases, J lost 5 bases, and 16 bases lay in between. Per the germline V gene, CDR1 is LGHNA and CDR2 is YNFKEQ. The CDR3 length is 15 residues. This chain's CDR3 is CASSQAGGMGYGYTF. For the CDR3, the DNA is TGTGCCAGCAGCCAGGCCGGGGGCATGGGGTATGGCTACACCTTC.

This clonotype was seen many times. At one of its ends the junction is not consistent with the germline gene, which may arise from a read error. The CDR3 sequence is CASSLARDTQYF. The CDR3 DNA reads as TGTGCCAGCAGCTTAGCAAGGGATACGCAGTATTTT. This chain connects TRBV5-1 to TRBJ2-3; D is undetermined. The CDR3 has 12 amino acids. The germline gives CDR1 SGHRS, CDR2 YFSETQ.

This clonotype was seen ten or more times. This chain connects TRBV20-1 to TRBJ2-5, with a tentative D call TRBD2 (6 bases). The CDR3 contains 13 residues. V lost 3 bases to trimming and J lost 5 bases, with 13 bases between them. Per the germline V gene, CDR1 is DFQATT and CDR2 is SNEGSKA (reference sequence). CDR3 protein: CSARIPGVETQYF. The CDR3 nucleotides are TGCAGTGCTAGGATCCCGGGGGTGGAGACCCAGTACTTC.

In its sample, this clonotype was seen many times. This sequence joins TRBV9 and TRBJ2-1; 8 bases are a match to TRBD1. In germline, CDR1 is SGDLS, CDR2 YYNGEE. The CDR3 totals 18 residues. The V and J ends lost 0 bases and 0 bases, in that order; junction bases with no gene match: 8. The CDR3 sequence: CASSVVGQGASSYNEQFF. The CDR3, as DNA: TGTGCCAGCAGCGTAGTGGGCCAGGGGGCCAGCTCCTACAATGAGCAGTTCTTC.

Of note for this clonotype: A single base separates this from a much larger clone, so it may be a read error. This rearrangement joins TRBV27 to TRBJ1-1; the match to TRBD1 covers 8 bases. V lost 3 bases, J lost 3 bases, and 12 bases stayed unmatched. Germline V gives CDR1 MNHEY, CDR2 SMNVEV (reference sequence). The CDR3 is made up of 17 amino acids. DNA of the CDR3: TGTGCCAGCAGTTTTTTGGGCAGGGGGCTTCAGGACACTGAAGCTTTCTTT. It yields the protein CASSFLGRGLQDTEAFF.

CDR3 nucleotide sequence: TGTGCCAGCAGCTTAGACGCGGGGTCAGATACGCAGTATTTT. Protein: CASSLDAGSDTQYF. The V and J genes are TRBV7-2 and TRBJ2-3; maybe TRBD2 (6 bases). Germline CDR1 SGHTA, CDR2 FQGNSA. The CDR3 runs 14 residues. The germline V and J ends were trimmed by 1 base and 4 bases, with 9 bases remaining between them. The complete variable domain, with remaining parts taken from reference TRBV7-2 and TRBJ2-3, reads GAGVSQSPSNKVTEKGKDVELRCDPISGHTALYWYRQSLGQGLEFLIYFQGNSAPDKSGLPSDRFSAERTGGSVSTLTIQRTQQEDSAVYLCASSLDAGSDTQYFGPGTRLTVL.

This clonotype was found a few times. This sequence joins TRBV5-1 and TRBJ2-7; TRBD2 matches 7 bases. This CDR3 is 14 amino acids long. Per the germline V gene, CDR1 is SGHRS and CDR2 is YFSETQ. Unmatched junction bases numbered 7, after V lost 0 bases and J lost 7 bases. In nucleotides, the CDR3 is TGCGCCAGCAGCTTGGGTGGACTAGTCAATGAGCAGTACTTC. Protein product: CASSLGGLVNEQYF.

As regards this clonotype: This may come from a read error, since a much larger clone is one base off. This chain connects TRBV4-2 to TRBJ2-7, with D perhaps TRBD2 (6 bases). The CDR3 has 16 amino acids. V shed 1 base and J shed 7 bases, with 20 bases lying between them. The germline CDR1 and CDR2 sequences are LGHNA and YNFKEQ. The CDR3: CASSQGAGLNYNEQYF. The CDR3 coding sequence is TGTGCCAGCAGCCAAGGAGCGGGCCTTAATTACAATGAGCAGTACTTC.

The chain employs TRBV7-2 and TRBJ2-2; 8 bases are shared with TRBD2. The CDR3 has 14 amino acids. CDR1 is SGHTA and CDR2 is FQGNSA in the germline V gene. Trimming cost V 8 bases and J 4 bases; bases outside gene matches: 6. For the CDR3, the DNA is TGTGCCAGCTCCGGGACTAGAATCACCGGGGAGCTGTTTTTT. Translated, it gives CASSGTRITGELFF.

The chain joins TRBV27 to TRBJ2-7; 9 bases line up with TRBD1. The germline V gene has CDR1 MNHEY and CDR2 SMNVEV (reference sequence). The trim removed 8 bases at V and 4 bases at J, leaving 6 bases unmatched. The CDR3 length is 13 residues. This CDR3 is CASGRTGAYEQYF. In DNA, the CDR3 is TGTGCCAGCGGCCGGACAGGGGCATACGAGCAGTACTTC.

V is TRBV15 and J is TRBJ2-7; TRBD2 agrees at 7 bases. The ends lost 0 bases at V and 9 bases at J; junction bases unmatched: 5. Germline V CDR1 and CDR2: LNHNV, YYDKDF (reference sequence). This CDR3 is 13 amino acids long. CDR3 amino acids: CATSRDLAGVQYF. The CDR3 nucleotides are TGTGCCACCAGCAGAGATCTTGCGGGGGTGCAGTACTTC.

This chain connects TRBV20-1 to TRBJ2-3; the D gene is possibly TRBD2 (7 bases). V was clipped by 3 bases and J by 0 bases, with 13 bases between them. The CDR3 sequence is 15 residues long. Germline CDR1 DFQATT, CDR2 SNEGSKA (reference sequence). CDR3 sequence reads: CSASGGGASTDTQYF. The CDR3 coding sequence is TGCAGTGCTAGTGGCGGGGGCGCTAGCACAGATACGCAGTATTTT.

This clonotype appeared many times. J is TRBJ2-1 and V is TRBV7-9; TRBD1 matches at 9 bases. V lost 2 bases and J lost 4; bases outside the gene matches: 12. This CDR3 is built from 18 residues. Germline CDR1 is SEHNR and CDR2 is FQNEAQ (reference sequence). The CDR3 here is CASSLRVLTGGSYNEQFF. Here the CDR3 DNA reads TGTGCCAGCAGCTTACGAGTGCTCACAGGGGGCTCGTACAATGAGCAGTTCTTC.

This rearrangement joins TRBV4-1 to TRBJ2-7, with 8 bases lining up with TRBD1. The V gene end was trimmed by 4 bases and the J gene end by 0 bases; junction bases not matched to a gene: 8. The germline V gene has CDR1 MGHRA and CDR2 YSYEKL. CDR3 length: 16 residues. The CDR3 loop is CASSPLTGANSYEQYF. CDR3 bases: TGCGCCAGCAGCCCCCTGACAGGGGCCAACTCCTACGAGCAGTACTTC.

This clonotype was found many times. The chain carries TRBV2 and TRBJ2-1; 7 nucleotides match TRBD2. The CDR3 is made up of 15 amino acids. Trimming removed 5 bases from V and 8 bases from J; junction bases left unmatched: 12. Germline-derived CDR1 and CDR2 are SNHLY and FYNNEI. CDR3 DNA: TGTGCCAGCAGTACAATGGCGGGAGTCGTTTATGAGCAGTTCTTC. Translation gives CASSTMAGVVYEQFF.